One sample yielded the 31 T cell receptor beta chains listed below, sequenced in a study of blood T cell repertoires in COVID-19. Clones were read by immunoSEQ multiplex PCR, and TCRdb kept only the in-frame ones, dropping some. The top ten clones hold more than 1.1% of a sample with under 80,000 clones, 88% of them seen once. Sequences were obtained from peripheral blood. The receptors were sampled from a human donor in a cohort sampled during active COVID-19.

This rearrangement joins TRBV6-5 to TRBJ1-1; 11 nucleotides agree with TRBD1. Germline CDR1 is MNHEY and CDR2 is SVGAGI. Trimming took 8 bases from V and 4 from J; bases not matched to a gene: 0. The CDR3 has 12 residues. This chain's CDR3 is CASGTGGTEAFF. DNA of the CDR3: TGTGCCAGCGGGACAGGGGGCACTGAAGCTTTCTTT.

The chain couples TRBV7-2 to TRBJ2-5, with 7 bases that match TRBD2. CDR3 length: 13 amino acids. Germline assignment: CDR1 SGHTA and CDR2 FQGNSA. Germline trimming cut 2 bases from V and 5 bases from J; bases unmatched to any gene: 2. The CDR3 spells CASSLQLAETQYF. CDR3 nucleotide sequence: TGTGCCAGCAGCTTACAACTAGCGGAGACCCAGTACTTC.

This sequence joins TRBV14 and TRBJ2-3; 8 bases fit TRBD2. Germline V gene lookup returns CDR1 SGHDN and CDR2 FVKESK. This CDR3 region has 15 residues. With 6 bases clipped from V and 1 base from J, the junction kept 6 bases outside the gene matches. The DNA for the CDR3 is TGTGCCAGCAGTACCCCAGCGGGAGGCACAGATACGCAGTATTTT. Translation gives CASSTPAGGTDTQYF.

The chain is built from TRBV9 and TRBJ2-7; D remains ambiguous. This CDR3 has 14 amino acids. Germline CDR1 and CDR2: SGDLS and YYNGEE. Trimming left V 3 bases short and J 0 bases short, with 10 bases between. CDR3 in amino acids: CASSATPSSYEQYV. In nucleotides, the CDR3 is TGTGCCAGCAGCGCGACACCGAGCTCCTACGAGCAGTACGTC.

The rearrangement joins TRBV27 to TRBJ2-1; a weak D match, TRBD2 (7 bases). This CDR3 spans 15 amino acids. Between the trimmed V and J ends, which lost 2 bases and 4 bases, there was a span of 12 bases. Germline V CDR1 and CDR2: MNHEY, SMNVEV (reference sequence). The CDR3 region is CASSLMGGQYNEQFF. CDR3 sequence (DNA): TGTGCCAGCAGTTTAATGGGGGGGCAGTACAATGAGCAGTTCTTC.

V and J are TRBV28 and TRBJ2-1; D unclear. V gave up 6 bases and J gave up 4 bases, with 13 bases separating them. The germline CDR1 and CDR2 sequences are MDHEN and SYDVKM. The CDR3 extends over 14 amino acids. As DNA, the CDR3 is TGTGCCAGCAGCCCTCATGCGCCTTACAATGAGCAGTTCTTC. This gives the protein CASSPHAPYNEQFF.

The chain joins TRBV5-1 to TRBJ2-7; 8 bases agree with TRBD2. Germline V gene sequence: CDR1 SGHRS, CDR2 YFSETQ. Trimming took 4 bases from V and 0 from J; bases not matched to a gene: 3. This CDR3 is built from 14 residues. CDR3 loop: CASSTSGHSYEQYF. The CDR3 DNA sequence: TGCGCCAGCAGCACTAGCGGACACTCCTACGAGCAGTACTTC.

The rearrangement joins TRBV5-1 to TRBJ2-7; 10 bases line up with TRBD1. Unmatched junction bases numbered 4, after V lost 0 bases and J lost 1 base. The germline gives CDR1 SGHRS, CDR2 YFSETQ. The CDR3 is made up of 16 amino acids. The CDR3, as DNA: TGCGCCAGCAGCTTGGCTTCGGGACAGGGGTCCTACGAGCAGTACTTC. Amino acids: CASSLASGQGSYEQYF.

The genes are TRBV12-3 or TRBV12-4 and TRBJ2-2, with D unclear. CDR3 length equals 13 residues. Trimming took 6 bases from V and 6 from J, leaving 11 bases between them. The CDR3 DNA reads as TGTGCCAGCAGACGTAAGAGCTCCGGGGAGCTGTTTTTT. Its translation: CASRRKSSGELFF.

J is TRBJ2-3 and V is TRBV28, with TRBD1 as a possible D gene (5 bases). The CDR3 has 15 residues. Germline V gene sequence: CDR1 MDHEN, CDR2 SYDVKM. Trimming cost V 2 bases and J 6 bases, with 15 bases left between them. The CDR3 spells CASSLVGPGMDTQYF. The DNA of the CDR3 is TGTGCCAGCAGTTTAGTAGGGCCAGGGATGGATACGCAGTATTTT.

This clone was counted a few times. This chain connects TRBV27 to TRBJ1-5; maybe TRBD1 (5 bases). Germline CDR1 MNHEY, CDR2 SMNVEV (reference sequence). Trimming cost V 2 bases and J 6 bases, with 14 bases left between them. The CDR3 has 15 residues. CDR3 loop: CASSLQAGRAQPQHF. DNA of the CDR3: TGTGCCAGCAGTTTACAGGCCGGCAGGGCTCAGCCCCAGCATTTT.

This sequence joins TRBV5-1 and TRBJ2-5; perhaps TRBD2 as D (7 bases). Trimming cost V 0 bases and J 1 base, with 13 bases left between them. The CDR3 totals 16 residues. Germline V gene data show CDR1 as SGHRS and CDR2 as YFSETQ. In nucleotides, the CDR3 is TGCGCCAGCAGCTTGGAGGGGGGGACACCCCAAGAGACCCAGTACTTC. Translating it yields CASSLEGGTPQETQYF.

V and J are TRBV7-9 and TRBJ2-7, with 8 bases fitting TRBD2. The CDR3 runs to 15 residues. Germline lookup yields CDR1 SEHNR and CDR2 FQNEAQ (reference sequence). V trimming: 5 bases; J trimming: 3 bases; junction bases outside the gene matches: 9. CDR3 nucleotide sequence: TGTGCCAGCAGCAGATCGGCTAGCGGGTTCTACGAGCAGTACTTC. Translating it yields CASSRSASGFYEQYF.

This chain links TRBV7-8 with TRBJ2-1; 15 bases align to TRBD2. The trim removed 6 bases at V and 8 bases at J, leaving 11 bases unmatched. The CDR3 has 17 residues. CDR1 and CDR2 from the germline V gene are SGHVS and FQNEAQ. CDR3 sequence reads: CASSRGLAGGPLDEQFF. The CDR3 region has the DNA TGTGCCAGCAGTCGAGGACTAGCGGGAGGGCCTTTGGATGAGCAGTTCTTC.

V usage is TRBV14 and J usage is TRBJ2-5; 7 nucleotides agree with TRBD1. V was clipped by 0 bases and J by 5 bases; unmatched bases: 15. In germline, CDR1 is SGHDN, CDR2 FVKESK. The CDR3 loop spans 18 amino acids. The CDR3 region has the DNA TGTGCCAGCAGCCAAGAAAGGGGTAACGTCAGGGGGATGGAGACCCAGTACTTC. It codes for CASSQERGNVRGMETQYF.

This chain uses TRBV2 with TRBJ1-4; possible D gene TRBD1, 6 bases. The CDR3 covers 15 residues. CDR1 is SNHLY and CDR2 is FYNNEI in the germline V gene. The V gene lost 0 bases and the J gene lost 7 bases, with 12 bases spanning the gap. Here the CDR3 DNA reads TGTGCCAGCAGTGAAGCGGGCAGGGACACTGAAAAACTGTTTTTT. This codes for CASSEAGRDTEKLFF. Combining the CDR3 with reference TRBV2 and TRBJ1-4 gives the whole variable domain EPEVTQTPSHQVTQMGQEVILRCVPISNHLYFYWYRQILGQKVEFLVSFYNNEISEKSEIFDDQFSVERPDGSNFTLKIRSTKLEDSAMYFCASSEAGRDTEKLFFGSGTQLSVL.

This chain uses TRBV5-1 with TRBJ2-4; 7 nucleotides align to TRBD2. V gave up 5 bases and J gave up 1 base; unmatched junction bases: 9. This CDR3 comprises 16 residues. Germline-derived CDR1 and CDR2 are SGHRS and YFSETQ. The CDR3 sequence: CASRPSLREAKNIQYF. The CDR3 DNA is TGCGCCAGCAGACCTTCATTGCGGGAGGCCAAAAACATTCAGTACTTC.

This chain links TRBV15 with TRBJ1-3; TRBD1 might be the D (5 bases). Germline assignment: CDR1 LNHNV and CDR2 YYDKDF (reference sequence). The CDR3 runs to 15 residues. Trimming took off 0 bases at V and 2 bases at J, with 8 bases between the two ends. The CDR3 reads CATSRDRGAGNTIYF. CDR3 DNA: TGTGCCACCAGCAGAGATCGGGGGGCTGGAAACACCATATATTTT.

The rearrangement uses TRBV19 and TRBJ2-1, with D possibly TRBD2 on 7 matching bases. This CDR3 comprises 17 residues. The germline CDR1 and CDR2 sequences are LNHDA and SQIVND (reference sequence). V was trimmed by 3 bases and J by 9 bases, leaving 24 bases between them. Written as DNA, the CDR3 is TGTGCCAGTAGTATTGCGGGGGCACCCGACCCCAGATCTGAGCAGTTCTTC. Translation gives CASSIAGAPDPRSEQFF.

This clone was seen just once. The chain carries TRBV11-2 and TRBJ1-1; D is perhaps TRBD1 (5 bases). CDR3 size: 14 residues. The germline gives CDR1 SGHAT, CDR2 FQNNGV. V lost 5 bases and J lost 8, with 18 bases in between. The CDR3, as DNA: TGTGCCAGCAGCCCCCCGTTCGGCAGGGTAGAAGCTTTCTTT. It specifies CASSPPFGRVEAFF.

This clone appeared once. The chain combines TRBV11-2 with TRBJ2-1; TRBD1 might be the D (6 bases). CDR3 length: 13 amino acids. Germline V gene lookup returns CDR1 SGHAT and CDR2 FQNNGV. The V gene lost 4 bases and the J gene lost 6 bases, with 10 bases spanning the gap. The DNA of the CDR3 is TGTGCCAGCAGCTCAACAGGGCCCAATGAGCAGTTCTTC. Its protein is CASSSTGPNEQFF.

V and J are TRBV30 and TRBJ2-3; D unclear. Germline V lookup: CDR1 GTSNPN, CDR2 SVGIG (reference sequence). The CDR3 is made up of 12 amino acids. V was cut by 6 bases and J by 1 base, with 8 bases left in between. The DNA for the CDR3 is TGTGCCTGTGGCTTGGGCACAGATACGCAGTATTTT. It encodes CACGLGTDTQYF.

This chain joins TRBV12-5 and TRBJ2-6, with D tentatively TRBD1 (5 bases). The germline gives CDR1 LGHNT, CDR2 FRNRAP. The CDR3 contains 20 residues. Trimming removed 0 bases from V and 0 bases from J, with 18 bases in between. The chain's CDR3 is CASGLVRLKGPASGANVLTF. The CDR3 DNA is TGTGCTAGTGGTTTGGTACGCTTGAAGGGGCCAGCCTCTGGGGCCAACGTCCTGACTTTC.

The chain has TRBV10-1 and TRBJ2-7, with D unclear. The CDR3 is 10 residues long. Germline V gene sequence: CDR1 WNHNN, CDR2 SYGVQD (reference sequence). V lost 8 bases to trimming and J lost 1 base, with 3 bases between them. The CDR3 sequence is CASQSYEQYV. The CDR3 nucleotides are TGCGCCAGCCAGTCCTACGAGCAGTACGTC.

Here the CDR3 reads CASSRSDLQAEAFF. The CDR3 bases are TGTGCCAGCAGCCGATCTGACCTGCAGGCCGAAGCTTTCTTT. The chain employs TRBV11-2 and TRBJ1-1; D unresolved. V was shortened by 5 bases and J by 8 bases, with 18 bases between the two germline ends. The germline V gene has CDR1 SGHAT and CDR2 FQNNGV. The CDR3 is 14 amino acids.

This chain links TRBV5-1 with TRBJ1-2; 8 bases match TRBD1. Germline lookup yields CDR1 SGHRS and CDR2 YFSETQ. J gave up 4 bases and V 2 bases, and 10 bases lay outside the gene matches. The CDR3 extends over 16 amino acids. CDR3 amino acids: CASSFGTGLSVYGYTF. The CDR3 DNA sequence: TGCGCCAGCAGCTTTGGGACAGGTCTGTCTGTCTATGGCTACACCTTC.

The J gene is TRBJ2-1, the V gene TRBV9; 7 positions match TRBD2. Germline trimming cut 10 bases from V and 3 bases from J; bases unmatched to any gene: 4. CDR3 length: 12 residues. CDR1 and CDR2 from the germline V gene are SGDLS and YYNGEE. Here the CDR3 DNA reads TGTGCCTGCGGGAGCGACTACAATGAGCAGTTCTTC. Translation gives CACGSDYNEQFF.

The chain joins TRBV7-8 to TRBJ2-1; D may be TRBD1 (7 bases). CDR1 SGHVS and CDR2 FQNEAQ come from the germline V gene. Trimming left V 5 bases short and J 7 bases short, with 15 bases between. The CDR3 is made up of 14 amino acids. CDR3 DNA sequence: TGTGCCAGCAGCACTCAGGGGGGCAAAAATGAGCAGTTCTTC. Its protein product is CASSTQGGKNEQFF.

This chain links TRBV5-5 with TRBJ1-3; D is possibly TRBD1 (5 bases). V gave up 5 bases and J gave up 0 bases, with 12 bases separating them. This CDR3 has 15 amino acids. Germline assignment: CDR1 SGHKS and CDR2 YYEKEE (reference sequence). CDR3 sequence reads: CASRNTGVSGNTIYF. The DNA for the CDR3 is TGTGCCAGCAGGAACACAGGAGTCTCTGGAAACACCATATATTTT.

This sequence joins TRBV5-1 and TRBJ2-5, with a tentative D call TRBD1 (6 bases). Germline CDR1 reads SGHRS; CDR2 reads YFSETQ. V lost 2 bases to trimming and J lost 4 bases, with 15 bases between them. CDR3 length: 15 amino acids. DNA for the CDR3: TGCGCCAGCAGCTTATTGGCAGGGGCTGGAGAGACCCAGTACTTC. As protein: CASSLLAGAGETQYF.

The chain carries TRBV7-9 and TRBJ1-5; 12 bases fit TRBD1. The CDR3 covers 16 residues. Trimming cost V 3 bases and J 5 bases; bases outside gene matches: 5. CDR1 is SEHNR and CDR2 is FQNEAQ in the germline V gene (reference sequence). The CDR3 DNA reads as TGTGCCAGCAGCTTTACCGGGACAGGGGGCGATCAGCCCCAGCATTTT. This sequence encodes CASSFTGTGGDQPQHF. Full variable domain (missing parts from reference TRBV7-9 and TRBJ1-5): DTGVSQNPRHKITKRGQNVTFRCDPISEHNRLYWYRQTLGQGPEFLTYFQNEAQLEKSRLLSDRFSAERPKGSFSTLEIQRTEQGDSAMYLCASSFTGTGGDQPQHFGDGTRLSIL.